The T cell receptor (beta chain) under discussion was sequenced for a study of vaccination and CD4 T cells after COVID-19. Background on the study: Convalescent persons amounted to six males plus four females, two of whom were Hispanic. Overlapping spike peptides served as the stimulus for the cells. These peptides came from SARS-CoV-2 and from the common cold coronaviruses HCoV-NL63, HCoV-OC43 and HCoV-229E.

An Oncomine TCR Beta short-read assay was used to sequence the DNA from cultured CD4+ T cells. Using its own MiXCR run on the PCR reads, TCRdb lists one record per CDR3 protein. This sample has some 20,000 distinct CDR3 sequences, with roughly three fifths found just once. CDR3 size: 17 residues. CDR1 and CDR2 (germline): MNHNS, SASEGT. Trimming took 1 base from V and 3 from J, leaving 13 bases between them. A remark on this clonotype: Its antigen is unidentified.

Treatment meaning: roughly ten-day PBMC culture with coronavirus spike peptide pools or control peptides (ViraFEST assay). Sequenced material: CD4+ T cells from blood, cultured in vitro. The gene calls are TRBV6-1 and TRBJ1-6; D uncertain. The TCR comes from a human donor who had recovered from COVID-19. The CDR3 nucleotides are TGTGCCAGCAGTGAAGTGGGGTCGCCGTACTATAATTCACCCCTCCACTTT. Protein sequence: CASSEVGSPYYNSPLHF.